These T cell receptor beta chains were read from a single sample in a study of blood T cell repertoires in COVID-19. The assay was immunoSEQ multiplex PCR, and TCRdb's table has in-frame clones only and misses some. This sample yields 150,000 to 200,000 clones, of which about 83% are seen a single time; 15% to 20% belongs to the top ten. The sample taken for sequencing was peripheral blood. The origin of the receptors is a person aged 70 to 85 with COVID-19, enrolled during active disease. CDR3s include the opening cysteine and the closing phenylalanine or tryptophan. D genes are given only for firm matches. The listing skips clone size in some rows; elsewhere it reads once, few, many or a size class.

len	abundance	j_gene	d_gene	v_gene	CDR3aa	CDR3nt
14	-	TRBJ1-2	TRBD1	TRBV7-3	CASSLSGQGVGYTF	TGTGCCAGCAGCTTAAGTGGACAGGGAGTTGGCTACACCTTC
13	-	TRBJ2-4	-	TRBV6-1	CASSETGRDIQYF	TGTGCCAGCAGTGAAACTGGGCGAGACATTCAGTACTTC
15	-	TRBJ2-7	TRBD2	TRBV6-2/TRBV6-3	CASSYSETSGYEQYF	TGTGCCAGCAGTTACAGCGAGACTAGCGGCTACGAGCAGTACTTC
14	-	TRBJ1-1	-	TRBV7-2	CASSFRGGDTEAFF	TGTGCCAGCAGCTTCAGGGGAGGGGACACTGAAGCTTTCTTT
18	-	TRBJ2-1	TRBD2	TRBV5-6	CASSLYVLSVAGGGEQFF	TGTGCCAGCAGCTTGTACGTTTTAAGTGTGGCGGGGGGCGGTGAGCAGTTCTTC
16	-	TRBJ2-2	TRBD1	TRBV5-4	CASSLRGTGITGELFF	TGTGCCAGCAGCCTCAGGGGGACAGGGATCACCGGGGAGCTGTTTTTT
13	-	TRBJ2-1	-	TRBV30	CAWSVSPGGGQFF	TGTGCCTGGAGTGTAAGTCCCGGAGGAGGGCAGTTCTTC
15	-	TRBJ1-2	TRBD1	TRBV6-5	CASSLHNRGGYGYTF	TGTGCCAGCAGCCTACACAACAGGGGGGGCTATGGCTACACCTTC
18	-	TRBJ1-5	-	TRBV6-2/TRBV6-3	CASSFLLGSQNSNQPQHF	TGTGCCAGCAGCTTCCTCTTAGGGAGCCAAAATAGCAATCAGCCCCAGCATTTT
17	-	TRBJ2-3	TRBD2	TRBV4-2	CASSQEAAAGGPDTQYF	TGTGCCAGCAGCCAAGAAGCTGCGGCGGGAGGGCCAGATACGCAGTATTTT
18	-	TRBJ2-1	TRBD1	TRBV10-3	CAIRGGTGGEVQGNEQFF	TGTGCCATCAGGGGGGGAACAGGGGGCGAAGTGCAGGGCAATGAGCAGTTCTTC
15	-	TRBJ2-7	-	TRBV7-2	CASSPGTRFSYEQYF	TGTGCCAGCAGCCCCGGGACACGCTTCTCCTACGAGCAGTACTTC
17	-	TRBJ2-1	TRBD2	TRBV28	CASSLWSPGLVTDEQFF	TGTGCCAGCAGTTTATGGTCTCCGGGACTAGTCACGGATGAGCAGTTCTTC
14	-	TRBJ2-7	-	TRBV7-9	CASSTRGPPGEQYF	TGTGCCAGCAGCACTCGGGGTCCCCCGGGGGAGCAGTACTTC
15	-	TRBJ2-4	-	TRBV6-2/TRBV6-3	CASSYGRGQKNIQYF	TGTGCCAGCAGTTACGGGCGGGGACAGAAAAACATTCAGTACTTC
15	-	TRBJ2-7	TRBD2	TRBV7-3	CASSLGLAGYYEQYF	TGTGCCAGCAGCTTAGGCCTAGCGGGGTACTACGAGCAGTACTTC
17	-	TRBJ2-2	TRBD1	TRBV5-4	CASSSELDRANTGELFF	TGTGCCAGCAGCTCCGAATTGGACAGGGCGAACACCGGGGAGCTGTTTTTT
14	few	TRBJ2-5	-	TRBV5-4	CASSPGTREETQYF	TGTGCCAGCAGCCCTGGGACTCGGGAGGAGACCCAGTACTTC
18	-	TRBJ2-7	-	TRBV9	CASSVNPSRGGNPYEQYF	TGTGCCAGCAGCGTCAACCCGAGCCGAGGCGGGAACCCTTACGAGCAGTACTTC
14	-	TRBJ2-5	-	TRBV27	CASSDTGFRETQYF	TGTGCCAGCAGCGACACAGGGTTCAGGGAGACCCAGTACTTC
16	-	TRBJ1-3	TRBD1	TRBV9	CASSARQGTSGNTIYF	TGTGCCAGCAGCGCGCGACAGGGGACCTCTGGAAACACCATATATTTT
12	-	TRBJ2-7	-	TRBV28	CASSPGFYRADF	TGTGCCAGCAGTCCCGGATTCTACCGAGCGGACTTC
13	-	TRBJ1-4	-	TRBV5-1	CASRDSSNEKLFF	TGCGCCAGCAGGGACTCGAGTAATGAAAAACTGTTTTTT
13	-	TRBJ1-2	-	TRBV15	CATRRSGHNGYTF	TGTGCCACCCGACGCTCGGGTCACAATGGCTACACCTTC
11	once	TRBJ1-5	-	TRBV29-1	CSVGGDQPQHF	TGCAGCGTTGGTGGAGATCAGCCCCAGCATTTT
14	-	TRBJ2-4	TRBD1	TRBV28	CASSPMGQGNIQYF	TGTGCCAGCAGTCCAATGGGACAGGGAAACATTCAGTACTTC
13	few	TRBJ2-5	-	TRBV7-8	CASSLVERKTQYF	TGTGCCAGCAGCTTAGTCGAGCGGAAGACCCAGTACTTC
15	-	TRBJ2-7	TRBD2	TRBV7-2	CASIPGPSGSREQYF	TGTGCCAGCATCCCAGGGCCTAGCGGGAGCCGGGAGCAGTACTTC
17	once	TRBJ1-3	-	TRBV25-1	CASSVIKRGTAGNTIYF	TGTGCCAGCAGTGTTATTAAGCGGGGTACAGCTGGAAACACCATATATTTT
16	-	TRBJ1-1	TRBD1	TRBV15	CATSNPGGLGSTEAFF	TGTGCCACCAGCAACCCAGGGGGCCTCGGTTCCACTGAAGCTTTCTTT
16	once	TRBJ2-5	TRBD1	TRBV7-2	CASSLPRTGGAETQYF	TGTGCCAGCAGCTTACCCAGGACAGGGGGGGCGGAGACCCAGTACTTC
13	-	TRBJ1-2	-	TRBV27	CASSLSGYDGYTF	TGTGCCAGCAGTTTGTCAGGGTATGATGGCTACACCTTC
15	-	TRBJ1-4	-	TRBV28	CASSLIVTNNEKLFF	TGTGCCAGCAGTTTAATAGTTACGAACAATGAAAAACTGTTTTTT
17	-	TRBJ2-2	TRBD2	TRBV19	CASRKTSGQWDTGELFF	TGTGCCAGTAGGAAGACTAGCGGCCAATGGGACACCGGGGAGCTGTTTTTT
14	-	TRBJ2-2	-	TRBV19	CASSIGPAGGELFF	TGTGCCAGTAGTATCGGACCCGCGGGTGGGGAGCTGTTTTTT
15	-	TRBJ1-2	TRBD1	TRBV7-9	CASSFGQGDGYGYTF	TGTGCCAGCAGCTTTGGACAGGGCGACGGCTATGGCTACACCTTC
18	-	TRBJ1-3	-	TRBV6-1	CASSEDRDTVSSGNTIYF	TGTGCCAGCAGTGAAGATCGGGACACCGTGAGTTCCGGAAACACCATATATTTT
17	few	TRBJ2-7	TRBD1	TRBV14	CASSQPGRDRGLNEQYF	TGTGCCAGCAGCCAACCCGGTCGGGACAGGGGGTTGAACGAGCAGTACTTC
12	-	TRBJ1-2	-	TRBV4-1	CASSPDRYGYTF	TGCGCCAGCAGCCCTGACAGATATGGCTACACCTTC
14	-	TRBJ2-4	-	TRBV27	CASSLSGSPGIQYF	TGTGCCAGCAGTTTATCTGGGTCACCGGGCATTCAGTACTTC
16	-	TRBJ1-3	-	TRBV7-6	CASSLSIGQAGNTIYF	TGTGCCAGCAGCCTTAGCATTGGACAAGCTGGAAACACCATATATTTT
17	-	TRBJ2-3	TRBD2	TRBV4-3	CASSQDDASGGAYTQYF	TGCGCCAGCAGCCAAGATGACGCTAGCGGGGGGGCGTATACGCAGTATTTT
16	-	TRBJ2-1	-	TRBV28	CASSSSGGPSGDEQFF	TGTGCCAGCAGTTCGTCGGGGGGCCCAAGCGGCGATGAGCAGTTCTTC
16	-	TRBJ2-6	-	TRBV5-1	CASSLDDSAGANVLTF	TGCGCCAGCAGCTTGGATGACAGTGCTGGGGCCAACGTCCTGACTTTC
12	-	TRBJ1-6	-	TRBV6-5	CASSTGNSPLHF	TGTGCCAGCTCAACAGGGAACTCACCCCTCCACTTT
14	-	TRBJ2-4	TRBD2	TRBV4-3	CASSPSGGKNIQYF	TGCGCCAGCAGCCCAAGCGGGGGGAAAAACATTCAGTACTTC
13	-	TRBJ2-1	TRBD1	TRBV29-1	CSGRQGAYNEQFF	TGCAGCGGTCGACAGGGGGCGTATAATGAGCAGTTCTTC
14	once	TRBJ1-1	-	TRBV9	CASSAGGGFGEAFF	TGTGCCAGCAGCGCCGGGGGAGGTTTTGGTGAAGCTTTCTTT
13	-	TRBJ1-5	TRBD1	TRBV6-2/TRBV6-3	CASSRDREQPQHF	TGTGCCAGCAGCCGGGACAGGGAACAGCCCCAGCATTTT
13	once	TRBJ1-1	-	TRBV7-2	CASSLVEFTEAFF	TGTGCCAGCAGCTTAGTGGAGTTCACTGAAGCTTTCTTT
19	few	TRBJ2-2	-	TRBV7-9	CASSSQFTPIQPYTGELFF	TGTGCCAGCAGCTCACAGTTTACACCGATTCAACCATACACCGGGGAGCTGTTTTTT